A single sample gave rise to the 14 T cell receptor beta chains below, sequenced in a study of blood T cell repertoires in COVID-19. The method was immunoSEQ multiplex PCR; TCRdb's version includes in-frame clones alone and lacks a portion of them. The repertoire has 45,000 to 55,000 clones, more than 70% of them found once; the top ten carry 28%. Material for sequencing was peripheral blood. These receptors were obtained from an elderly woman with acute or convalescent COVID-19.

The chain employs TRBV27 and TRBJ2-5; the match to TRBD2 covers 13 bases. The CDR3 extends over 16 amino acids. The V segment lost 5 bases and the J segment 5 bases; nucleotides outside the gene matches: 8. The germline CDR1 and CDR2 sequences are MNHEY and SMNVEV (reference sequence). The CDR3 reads CASSPLTSGGSETQYF. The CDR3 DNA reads TGTGCCAGCAGTCCCCTGACTAGCGGGGGGTCGGAGACCCAGTACTTC.

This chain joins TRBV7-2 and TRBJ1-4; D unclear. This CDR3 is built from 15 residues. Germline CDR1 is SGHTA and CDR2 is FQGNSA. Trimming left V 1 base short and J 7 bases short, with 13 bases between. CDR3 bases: TGTGCCAGCAGCTTAGGGTCTGCCGGCGGTGAAAAACTGTTTTTT. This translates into CASSLGSAGGEKLFF.

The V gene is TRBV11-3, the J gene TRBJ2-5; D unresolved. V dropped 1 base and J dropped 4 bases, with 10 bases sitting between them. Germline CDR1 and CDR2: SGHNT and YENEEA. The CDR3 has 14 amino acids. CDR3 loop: CASSLGRGSETQYF. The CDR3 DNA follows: TGTGCCAGCAGCTTAGGGCGAGGATCAGAGACCCAGTACTTC.

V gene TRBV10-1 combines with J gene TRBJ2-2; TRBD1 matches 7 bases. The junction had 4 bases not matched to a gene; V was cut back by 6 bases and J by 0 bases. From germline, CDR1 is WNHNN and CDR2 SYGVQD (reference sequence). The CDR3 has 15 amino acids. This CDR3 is CASSRDSANTGELFF. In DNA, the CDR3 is TGCGCCAGCAGCAGGGACAGCGCGAACACCGGGGAGCTGTTTTTT.

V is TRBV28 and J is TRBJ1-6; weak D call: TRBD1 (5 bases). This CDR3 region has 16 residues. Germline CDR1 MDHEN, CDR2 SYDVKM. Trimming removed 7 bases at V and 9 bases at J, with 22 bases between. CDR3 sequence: CASKKDRSKISSPLHF. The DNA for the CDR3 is TGTGCCAGCAAAAAAGACAGAAGTAAAATCAGTTCACCCCTCCACTTT.

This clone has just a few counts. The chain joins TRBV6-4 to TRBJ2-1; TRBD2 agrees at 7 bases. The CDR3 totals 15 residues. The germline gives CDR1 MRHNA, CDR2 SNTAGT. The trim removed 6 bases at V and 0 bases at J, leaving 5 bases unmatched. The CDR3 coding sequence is TGTGCCAGCAGCGCGGGGGATAGCTCCTACAATGAGCAGTTCTTC. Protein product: CASSAGDSSYNEQFF.

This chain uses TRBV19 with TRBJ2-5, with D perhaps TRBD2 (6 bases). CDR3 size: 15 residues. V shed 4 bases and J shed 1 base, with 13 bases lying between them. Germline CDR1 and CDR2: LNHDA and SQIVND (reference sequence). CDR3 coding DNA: TGTGCCAGTAGTAGGGCGAGCGGGCCCCAAGAGACCCAGTACTTC. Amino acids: CASSRASGPQETQYF.

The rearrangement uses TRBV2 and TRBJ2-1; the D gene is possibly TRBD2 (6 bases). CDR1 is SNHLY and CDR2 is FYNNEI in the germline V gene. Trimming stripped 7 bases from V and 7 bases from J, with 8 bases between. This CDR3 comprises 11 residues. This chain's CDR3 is CASTRGNEQFF. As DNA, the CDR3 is TGTGCCAGCACCCGGGGGAATGAGCAGTTCTTC.

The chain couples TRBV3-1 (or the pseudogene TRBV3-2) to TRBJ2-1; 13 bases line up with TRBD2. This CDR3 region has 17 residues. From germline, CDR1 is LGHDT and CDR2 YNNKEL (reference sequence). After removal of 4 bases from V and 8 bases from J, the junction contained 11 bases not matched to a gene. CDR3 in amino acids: CASSPTSGGLDYDEQFF. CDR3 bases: TGTGCCAGCAGCCCGACTAGCGGGGGGTTAGATTACGATGAGCAGTTCTTC.

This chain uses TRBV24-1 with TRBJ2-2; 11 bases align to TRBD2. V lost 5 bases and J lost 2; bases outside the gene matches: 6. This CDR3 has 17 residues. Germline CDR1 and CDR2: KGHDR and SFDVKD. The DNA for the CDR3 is TGTGCCACCAGTGGTCTAGCGGGGGGACCTAACACCGGGGAGCTGTTTTTT. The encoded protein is CATSGLAGGPNTGELFF.

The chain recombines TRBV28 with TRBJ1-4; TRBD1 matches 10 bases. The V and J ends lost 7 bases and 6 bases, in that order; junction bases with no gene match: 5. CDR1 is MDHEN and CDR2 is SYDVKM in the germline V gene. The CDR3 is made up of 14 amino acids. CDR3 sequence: CASNDGTGDEKLFF. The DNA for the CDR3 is TGTGCCAGCAATGACGGGACAGGGGATGAAAAACTGTTTTTT.

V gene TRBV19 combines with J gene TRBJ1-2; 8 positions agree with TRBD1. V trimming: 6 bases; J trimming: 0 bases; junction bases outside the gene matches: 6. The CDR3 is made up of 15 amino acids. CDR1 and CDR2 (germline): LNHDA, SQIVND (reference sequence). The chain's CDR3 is CASRGMTGANYGYTF. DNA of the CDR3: TGTGCCAGTAGGGGAATGACAGGGGCTAACTATGGCTACACCTTC.

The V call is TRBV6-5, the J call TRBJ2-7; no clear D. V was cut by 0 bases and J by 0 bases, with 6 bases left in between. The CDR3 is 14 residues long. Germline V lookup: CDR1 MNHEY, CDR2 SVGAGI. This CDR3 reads CASSYSYGSYEQYV. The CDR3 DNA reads TGTGCCAGCAGTTACTCGTACGGCTCCTACGAGCAGTACGTC.

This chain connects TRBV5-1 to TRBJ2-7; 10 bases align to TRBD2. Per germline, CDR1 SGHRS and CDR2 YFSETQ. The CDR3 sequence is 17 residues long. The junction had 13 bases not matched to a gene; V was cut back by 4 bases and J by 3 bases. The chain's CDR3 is CASSPYLLAGDLYEQYF. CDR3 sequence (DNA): TGCGCCAGCAGCCCCTACCTCCTAGCGGGGGACCTCTACGAGCAGTACTTC.